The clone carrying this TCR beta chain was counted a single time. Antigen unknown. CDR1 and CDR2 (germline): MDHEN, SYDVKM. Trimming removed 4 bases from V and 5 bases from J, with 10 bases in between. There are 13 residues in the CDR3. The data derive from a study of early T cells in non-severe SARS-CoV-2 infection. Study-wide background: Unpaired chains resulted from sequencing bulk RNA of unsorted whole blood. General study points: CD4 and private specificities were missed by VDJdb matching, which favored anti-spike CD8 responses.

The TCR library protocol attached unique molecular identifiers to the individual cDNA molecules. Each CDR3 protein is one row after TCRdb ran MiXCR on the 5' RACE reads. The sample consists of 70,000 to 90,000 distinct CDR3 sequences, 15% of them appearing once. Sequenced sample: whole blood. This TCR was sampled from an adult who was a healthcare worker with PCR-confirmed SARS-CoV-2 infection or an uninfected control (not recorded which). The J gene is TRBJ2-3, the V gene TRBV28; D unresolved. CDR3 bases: TGTGCCAGCAGTTGGACGGCGTTAGATACGCAGTATTTT. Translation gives CASSWTALDTQYF.